This T cell receptor beta chain was sequenced for a study of CD8 T cells in ankylosing spondylitis. Notes on the study in general: Clones linked to disease, bearing a CD8+ phenotype, were relatively rare in peripheral blood. The study identified a TCR beta motif of under ten highly homologous variants that appeared characteristic of ankylosing spondylitis blood. Within matched ankylosing spondylitis synovial fluid, disease-linked clones were reportedly significantly enriched.

In the case of this clonotype: Its antigen is unknown.

The CDR3 contains 15 residues. The germline gives CDR1 SGHRS, CDR2 YFSETQ. With V trimmed by 6 bases and J by 0 bases, 5 bases remained unmatched. Quantitative barcoded 5'-RACE was used to prepare TCR beta libraries. Using its own MiXCR run on the 5' RACE reads, TCRdb lists one record per CDR3 protein. The table shows about 36,000 distinct CDR3 sequences, with about 6% occurring only once. The gene calls are TRBV5-1 and TRBJ2-3, with 9 bases identical to TRBD2. Sequenced: blood, either unsorted or a sorted T cell fraction (not recorded which). The receptor's source is a male donor with ankylosing spondylitis or in good health (not recorded which). The CDR3 DNA reads TGCGCCAGCAAGACTAGCGGTTCTAGCACAGATACGCAGTATTTT. It is translated as CASKTSGSSTDTQYF.